These 20 T cell receptor beta chains were sequenced from one sample in a study of OX40 agonist ivuxolimab in advanced cancers. Sequenced by immunoSEQ multiplex PCR; TCRdb stores in-frame clones only, minus some. In the table there are roughly 140,000 clones, 90% to 95% of which are singletons. The starting material was CD4+ or CD8+ T cells sorted from blood, obtained in a trial of the OX40 agonist ivuxolimab. The receptors shown here come from an adult with an advanced solid tumor such as melanoma, head and neck, liver or kidney cancer.

The chain carries TRBV18 and TRBJ2-3, with D perhaps TRBD1 or TRBD2 (5 bases each). The V gene lost 3 bases and the J gene lost 2 bases, with 12 bases spanning the gap. Germline assignment: CDR1 KGHSH and CDR2 LQKENI. The CDR3 is 15 amino acids. The CDR3 DNA sequence: TGTGCCAGCTCACCCAGGGCGGGCCCCACAGATACGCAGTATTTT. Translating it yields CASSPRAGPTDTQYF.

The V call is TRBV6-1, the J call TRBJ1-1; D is perhaps TRBD1 (5 bases). This CDR3 is built from 15 residues. Germline assignment: CDR1 MNHNS and CDR2 SASEGT. Trimming pared 7 bases from V and 2 bases from J, leaving 17 bases between. The CDR3 DNA reads TGTGCCAGCACTATGAAAGAAGGGGTCAACACTGAAGCTTTCTTT. Amino acid sequence: CASTMKEGVNTEAFF.

The V call is TRBV7-3, the J call TRBJ2-2; D possibly corresponds to TRBD1 (6 bases). Deletions cut 5 bases from V and 4 bases from J, with 17 bases between. The length of the CDR3 is 16 residues. In germline, CDR1 is SGHTA, CDR2 FQGTGA. The CDR3 loop is CASSPGRTALTGELFF. DNA of the CDR3: TGTGCCAGCAGCCCTGGGCGGACAGCCCTCACCGGGGAGCTGTTTTTT.

The gene calls are TRBV5-4 and TRBJ2-7; a possible D gene is TRBD1 (6 bases). The CDR3 has 14 amino acids. V lost 4 bases and J lost 5, with 16 bases in between. The germline V gene encodes CDR1 SGHNT and CDR2 YYREEE (reference sequence). The CDR3 sequence is CASSLGRGPHEQYF. In DNA form, the CDR3 reads TGTGCCAGCAGCCTTGGCAGGGGCCCTCACGAGCAGTACTTC.

This chain uses TRBV18 with TRBJ2-3; maybe TRBD1 (5 bases). Deletions cut 0 bases from V and 2 bases from J, with 15 bases between. Germline loops: CDR1 KGHSH, CDR2 LQKENI. This CDR3 has 17 residues. CDR3 in amino acids: CASSPPSWGHLTDTQYF. The CDR3 DNA reads TGTGCCAGCTCACCACCGTCGTGGGGCCACCTCACAGATACGCAGTATTTT.

V gene TRBV5-4 combines with J gene TRBJ2-2; 13 bases agree with TRBD2. From germline, CDR1 is SGHNT and CDR2 YYREEE (reference sequence). CDR3 length: 18 amino acids. V gave up 3 bases and J gave up 2 bases; unmatched junction bases: 7. In nucleotides, the CDR3 is TGTGCCAGCAGCTGGAAAGGACTAGCGGGGGCCAACACCGGGGAGCTGTTTTTT. Protein: CASSWKGLAGANTGELFF.

The chain links TRBV6-6 to TRBJ2-3, with 7 bases aligning to TRBD1. CDR3 size: 16 residues. Germline CDR1 and CDR2: MNHNY and SVGAGI (reference sequence). J lost 0 bases, V lost 6 bases, and 9 bases had no gene match. CDR3 nucleotides: TGTGCCAGCAGCCCCGAGGGGGCCCTCAGCACAGATACGCAGTATTTT. It specifies CASSPEGALSTDTQYF.

J is TRBJ2-7 and V is TRBV6-1, with 7 nucleotides matching TRBD1. The CDR3 is 15 residues long. Germline values: CDR1 MNHNS, CDR2 SASEGT. The V gene end was trimmed by 3 bases and the J gene end by 6 bases; junction bases not matched to a gene: 11. The CDR3 bases are TGTGCCAGCAGTGACCCCGGGACAGCTATGCGCGAGCAGTACTTC. Protein: CASSDPGTAMREQYF.

V and J are TRBV5-1 and TRBJ1-4; 8 bases line up with TRBD1. CDR3 size: 17 residues. Looked up from germline, CDR1 is SGHRS and CDR2 is YFSETQ. V shed 1 base and J 0 bases; nucleotides not matched to a gene: 5. In DNA form, the CDR3 reads TGCGCCAGCAGCTTGCGGGGGACAGGTCCAACTAATGAAAAACTGTTTTTT. Translation: CASSLRGTGPTNEKLFF.

The chain couples TRBV6-6 to TRBJ1-1; no clear D. The CDR3 spans 15 residues. Trimming shortened V by 7 bases and J by 5 bases, and 20 bases separated the two germline ends. Per germline, CDR1 MNHNY and CDR2 SVGAGI (reference sequence). CDR3 amino acids: CASKQSGRQKTEAFF. CDR3 bases: TGTGCCAGCAAGCAAAGCGGACGGCAGAAGACTGAAGCTTTCTTT.

The chain has TRBV11-2 and TRBJ2-7; 12 bases map to TRBD2. This CDR3 contains 16 residues. V lost 5 bases, J lost 5 bases, and 10 bases stayed unmatched. CDR1 is SGHAT and CDR2 is FQNNGV in the germline V gene. The CDR3, as DNA: TGTGCCAGCAGCGTTCTAGCGGGGGGGCTCATCGACGAGCAGTACTTC. Its translation: CASSVLAGGLIDEQYF.

The chain employs TRBV25-1 and TRBJ1-6, with a tentative D call TRBD1 (5 bases). Trimming shortened V by 3 bases and J by 5 bases, and 17 bases separated the two germline ends. Germline V gives CDR1 MGHDK, CDR2 SYGVNS. This CDR3 comprises 17 residues. Here the CDR3 DNA reads TGTGCCAGCAGTGACCCCTCCCGGCAGGGCCATAATTCACCCCTCCACTTT. Translation gives CASSDPSRQGHNSPLHF. Variable domain in full (rest from reference TRBV25-1 and TRBJ1-6): EADIYQTPRYLVIGTGKKITLECSQTMGHDKMYWYQQDPGMELHLIHYSYGVNSTEKGDLSSESTVSRIRTEHFPLTLESARPSHTSQYLCASSDPSRQGHNSPLHFGNGTRLTVT.

The chain is built from TRBV7-9 and TRBJ1-1; unclear D gene. The CDR3 sequence is 14 residues long. Between the trimmed V and J ends, which lost 0 bases and 4 bases, there was a span of 9 bases. The germline V gene has CDR1 SEHNR and CDR2 FQNEAQ (reference sequence). CDR3 amino acids: CASSLARVGTEAFF. CDR3 DNA: TGTGCCAGCAGCTTAGCGAGGGTTGGCACTGAAGCTTTCTTT.

The chain combines TRBV18 with TRBJ2-3; TRBD1 might be the D (6 bases). This CDR3 spans 15 amino acids. V was clipped by 3 bases and J by 2 bases, with 12 bases between them. Germline V CDR1 and CDR2: KGHSH, LQKENI. DNA for the CDR3: TGTGCCAGCTCACCTCAAGAGGGGGACACAGATACGCAGTATTTT. Translated: CASSPQEGDTDTQYF.

This chain uses TRBV5-5 with TRBJ2-7; D uncertain. Trimming removed 4 bases at V and 4 bases at J, with 15 bases between. The germline V gene has CDR1 SGHKS and CDR2 YYEKEE (reference sequence). The CDR3 runs 14 residues. Written as DNA, the CDR3 is TGTGCCAGCAGCCCGGGCCCAAGAGAGTACGAGCAGTACTTC. Protein product: CASSPGPREYEQYF.

J is TRBJ2-5 and V is TRBV6-1; D possibly matches TRBD1 or TRBD2 (6 bases each). Germline assignment: CDR1 MNHNS and CDR2 SASEGT. The CDR3 runs 13 residues. V was pared by 2 bases and J by 9 bases, with 13 bases between. The DNA for the CDR3 is TGTGCCAGCAGTGAAACCTTGGAGGGGGCCCAGTACTTC. It encodes CASSETLEGAQYF.

This clone was seen a few times. The CDR3 spells CASSEGEYNEQFF. In DNA, the CDR3 is TGCGCCAGCAGTGAAGGGGAATACAATGAGCAGTTCTTC. The J gene is TRBJ2-1, the V gene TRBV10-1; perhaps TRBD1 as D (5 bases). Germline V gives CDR1 WNHNN, CDR2 SYGVQD (reference sequence). This CDR3 comprises 13 residues. The V end was cut by 3 bases, the J end by 4 bases, with 7 bases between.

The chain is built from TRBV4-1 and TRBJ2-1; possible D gene TRBD2, 6 bases. V was cut by 1 base and J by 6 bases, with 19 bases left in between. The CDR3 sequence is 17 residues long. Germline V gene lookup returns CDR1 MGHRA and CDR2 YSYEKL. The CDR3 is CASSQGQQAGRANEQFF. DNA of the CDR3: TGCGCCAGCAGCCAAGGGCAGCAAGCGGGCAGGGCCAATGAGCAGTTCTTC.

The J gene is TRBJ2-7, the V gene TRBV12-5; a possible D gene is TRBD2 (6 bases). The V gene lost 5 bases and the J gene lost 2 bases, with 16 bases spanning the gap. CDR3 length: 15 residues. The germline CDR1 and CDR2 sequences are LGHNT and FRNRAP. CDR3 bases: TGTGCTAGTGGTCCACCGGGACTGAGACCCTACGAGCAGTACTTC. Translation: CASGPPGLRPYEQYF.

The chain combines TRBV6-1 with TRBJ2-5, with 10 bases lining up with TRBD2. The CDR3 length is 20 residues. J was trimmed by 4 bases and V by 0 bases; bases with no gene match: 17. CDR1 is MNHNS, CDR2 SASEGT, per germline. The CDR3 here is CASSEAGGLAGAWVGETQYF. CDR3 sequence (DNA): TGTGCCAGCAGTGAAGCGGGTGGGCTAGCGGGAGCTTGGGTTGGAGAGACCCAGTACTTC.